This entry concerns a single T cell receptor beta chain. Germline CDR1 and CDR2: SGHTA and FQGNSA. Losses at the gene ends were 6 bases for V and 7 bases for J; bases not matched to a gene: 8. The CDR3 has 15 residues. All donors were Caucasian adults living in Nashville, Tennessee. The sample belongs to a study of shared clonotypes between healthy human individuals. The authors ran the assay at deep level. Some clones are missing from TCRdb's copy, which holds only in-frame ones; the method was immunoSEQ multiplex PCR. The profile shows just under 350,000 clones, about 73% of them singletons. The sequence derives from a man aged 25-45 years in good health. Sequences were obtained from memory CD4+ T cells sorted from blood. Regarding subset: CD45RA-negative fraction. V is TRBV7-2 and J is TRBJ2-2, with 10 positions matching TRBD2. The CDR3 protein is CASSPSGSRSGELFF. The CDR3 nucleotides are TGTGCCAGCAGTCCTAGCGGGAGCAGGAGCGGGGAGCTGTTTTTT.